This TCR beta chain was sequenced during a study of T cell changes during pregnancy in multiple sclerosis. This CDR3 is built from 13 residues. Germline CDR1 is LNHDA and CDR2 is SQIVND (reference sequence). V gave up 3 bases and J gave up 4 bases, with 7 bases separating them. Sequencing used immunoSEQ multiplex PCR; TCRdb keeps in-frame clones, though not all of them. The profile shows tens of thousands of clones, approximately 92% of them singletons. The gene calls are TRBV19 and TRBJ2-1; no definite D call. The sequencing input was peripheral blood. The receptor was derived from a female donor with multiple sclerosis, enrolled in a pregnancy study. The CDR3 coding sequence is TGTGCCAGTAGTATCCAGCTTTACAATGAGCAGTTCTTC. Translating gives CASSIQLYNEQFF.